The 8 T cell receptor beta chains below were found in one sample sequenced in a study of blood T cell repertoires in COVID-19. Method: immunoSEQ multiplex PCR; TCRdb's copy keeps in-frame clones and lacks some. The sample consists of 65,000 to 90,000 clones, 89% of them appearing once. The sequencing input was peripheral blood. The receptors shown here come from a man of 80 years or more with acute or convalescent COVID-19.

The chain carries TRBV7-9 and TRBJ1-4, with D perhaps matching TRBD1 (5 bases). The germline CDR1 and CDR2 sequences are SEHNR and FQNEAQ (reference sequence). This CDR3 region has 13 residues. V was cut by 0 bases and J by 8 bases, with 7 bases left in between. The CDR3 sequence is CASSLAGVEKLFF. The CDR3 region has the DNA TGTGCCAGCAGCTTAGCAGGGGTCGAAAAACTGTTTTTT. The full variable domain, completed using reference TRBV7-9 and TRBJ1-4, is DTGVSQNPRHKITKRGQNVTFRCDPISEHNRLYWYRQTLGQGPEFLTYFQNEAQLEKSRLLSDRFSAERPKGSFSTLEIQRTEQGDSAMYLCASSLAGVEKLFFGSGTQLSVL.

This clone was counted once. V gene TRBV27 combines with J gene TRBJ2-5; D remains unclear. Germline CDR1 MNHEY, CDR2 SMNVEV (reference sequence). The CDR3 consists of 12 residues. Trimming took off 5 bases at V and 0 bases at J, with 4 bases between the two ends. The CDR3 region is CASSNNQETQYF. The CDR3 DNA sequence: TGTGCCAGCAGTAACAACCAAGAGACCCAGTACTTC.

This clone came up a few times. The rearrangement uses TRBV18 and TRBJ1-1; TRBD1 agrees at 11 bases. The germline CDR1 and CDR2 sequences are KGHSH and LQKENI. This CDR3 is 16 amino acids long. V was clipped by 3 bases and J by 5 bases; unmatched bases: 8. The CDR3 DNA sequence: TGTGCCAGCTCACCTCGGACAGGGGGCTTTGCAACTGAAGCTTTCTTT. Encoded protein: CASSPRTGGFATEAFF.

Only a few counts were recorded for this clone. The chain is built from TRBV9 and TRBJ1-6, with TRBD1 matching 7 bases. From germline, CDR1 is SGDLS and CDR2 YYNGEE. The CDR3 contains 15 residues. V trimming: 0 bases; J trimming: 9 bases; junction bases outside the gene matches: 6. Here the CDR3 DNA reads TGTGCCAGCAGCGTAGGGCGACAGGGTCGTTCACCCCTCCACTTT. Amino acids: CASSVGRQGRSPLHF.

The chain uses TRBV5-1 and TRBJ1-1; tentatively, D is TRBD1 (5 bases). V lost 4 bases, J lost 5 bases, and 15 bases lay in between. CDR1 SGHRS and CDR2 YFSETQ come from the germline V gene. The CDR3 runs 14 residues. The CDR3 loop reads CASSGGGLGTEAFF. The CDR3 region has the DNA TGCGCCAGCAGCGGGGGAGGGCTCGGGACTGAAGCTTTCTTT. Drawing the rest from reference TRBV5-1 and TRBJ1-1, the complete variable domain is KAGVTQTPRYLIKTRGQQVTLSCSPISGHRSVSWYQQTPGQGLQFLFEYFSETQRNKGNFPGRFSGRQFSNSRSEMNVSTLELGDSALYLCASSGGGLGTEAFFGQGTRLTVV.

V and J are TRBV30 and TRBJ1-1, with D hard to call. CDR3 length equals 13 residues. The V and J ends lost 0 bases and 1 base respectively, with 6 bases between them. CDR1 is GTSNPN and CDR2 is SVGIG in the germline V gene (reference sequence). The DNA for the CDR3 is TGTGCCTGGAGTGTAATGCGGAACACTGAAGCTTTCTTT. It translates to CAWSVMRNTEAFF.

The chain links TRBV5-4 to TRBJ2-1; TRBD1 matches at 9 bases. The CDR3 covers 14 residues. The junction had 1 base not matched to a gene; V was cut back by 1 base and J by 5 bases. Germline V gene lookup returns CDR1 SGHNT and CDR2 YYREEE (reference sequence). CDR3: CASSLRTGDNEQFF. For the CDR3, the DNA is TGTGCCAGCAGCTTGAGGACAGGGGACAATGAGCAGTTCTTC.

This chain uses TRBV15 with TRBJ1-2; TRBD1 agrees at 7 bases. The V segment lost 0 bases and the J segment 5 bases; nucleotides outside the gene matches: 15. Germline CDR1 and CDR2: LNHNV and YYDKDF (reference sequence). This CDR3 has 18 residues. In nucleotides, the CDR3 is TGTGCCACCAGCAGAGATATAGGGATACAGGGGTCGGGTTATGGCTACACCTTC. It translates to CATSRDIGIQGSGYGYTF. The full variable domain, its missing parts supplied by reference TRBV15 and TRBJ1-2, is DAMVIQNPRYQVTQFGKPVTLSCSQTLNHNVMYWYQQKSSQAPKLLFHYYDKDFNNEADTPDNFQSRRPNTSFCFLDIRSPGLGDTAMYLCATSRDIGIQGSGYGYTFGSGTRLTVV.